This T cell receptor beta chain was recovered during a study of blood T cell repertoires in COVID-19. Per germline, CDR1 GTSNPN and CDR2 SVGIG (reference sequence). The CDR3 sequence is 11 residues long. As concerns this clone: One end of the junction is discordant with germline, which a read error may explain.

Sequenced by immunoSEQ multiplex PCR; TCRdb stores in-frame clones only, minus some. Here the sample spans 150,000 to 200,000 clones, approximately 85% being singletons. This clonotype was obtained from an older woman with acute or convalescent COVID-19. The chain recombines TRBV30 with TRBJ1-3, with D tentatively TRBD1 (5 bases). The sequencing sample was made of peripheral blood. CDR3 coding DNA: TGCACCGGGGGGTGGCGAAACACCATATATTTT. Protein product: CTGGWRNTIYF.